This passage covers 9 T cell receptor beta chains from one sample sequenced in a study of blood T cell repertoires in COVID-19. Produced via immunoSEQ multiplex PCR; TCRdb's table is partial and in-frame only. The repertoire holds more than 95,000 clones, with approximately 80% as singletons. The specimen sequenced was peripheral blood. The receptors were sampled from a man older than 75 with acute or convalescent COVID-19.

The gene calls are TRBV5-1 and TRBJ1-5, with TRBD1 matching 8 bases. The CDR3 runs 13 residues. Germline values: CDR1 SGHRS, CDR2 YFSETQ. V dropped 4 bases and J dropped 5; count of bases not matched to a gene: 2. CDR3 sequence: CASSVQGDQPQHF. The CDR3 DNA sequence: TGCGCCAGCAGCGTACAGGGGGATCAGCCCCAGCATTTT.

The J gene is TRBJ1-6, the V gene TRBV28; a weak D match, TRBD1 (5 bases). The CDR3 has 16 residues. V gave up 5 bases and J gave up 0 bases, with 11 bases separating them. Germline values: CDR1 MDHEN, CDR2 SYDVKM. The CDR3 here is CASSGASSSYNSPLHF. In DNA form, the CDR3 reads TGTGCCAGCAGTGGGGCCTCGAGCTCCTATAATTCACCCCTCCACTTT. Full variable domain (outside the CDR3, taken from reference TRBV28 and TRBJ1-6): DVKVTQSSRYLVKRTGEKVFLECVQDMDHENMFWYRQDPGLGLRLIYFSYDVKMKEKGDIPEGYSVSREKKERFSLILESASTNQTSMYLCASSGASSSYNSPLHFGNGTRLTVT.

The chain recombines TRBV2 with TRBJ2-5; 13 positions match TRBD2. The CDR3 runs to 14 residues. V lost 6 bases, J lost 4 bases, and 2 bases stayed unmatched. Germline values: CDR1 SNHLY, CDR2 FYNNEI. The chain's CDR3 is CASRGTSGAETQYF. As DNA, the CDR3 is TGTGCCAGCAGGGGGACTAGCGGGGCAGAGACCCAGTACTTC.

The chain joins TRBV18 to TRBJ2-1, with 8 positions matching TRBD1. From germline, CDR1 is KGHSH and CDR2 LQKENI. This CDR3 spans 15 amino acids. V lost 5 bases to trimming and J lost 0 bases; unmatched junction nucleotides: 3. CDR3 in amino acids: CASSEGQVSYNEQFF. The CDR3 DNA sequence: TGTGCCAGCTCAGAGGGACAGGTCTCCTACAATGAGCAGTTCTTC.

The sample holds one count of this clone. This sequence joins TRBV28 and TRBJ1-2; 7 bases agree with TRBD1. Per the germline V gene, CDR1 is MDHEN and CDR2 is SYDVKM. The J segment lost 4 bases and the V segment lost 5 bases, leaving 7 bases of the junction unmatched. The CDR3 is 14 amino acids. CDR3 in DNA: TGTGCCAGCAGTGAACAGGGGACGAGCTATGGCTACACCTTC. Its translation: CASSEQGTSYGYTF.

This clone was picked up a small number of times. The rearrangement joins TRBV18 to TRBJ2-7, with TRBD1 matching 9 bases. V lost 2 bases and J lost 3; bases outside the gene matches: 2. This CDR3 has 14 residues. CDR1 and CDR2 from the germline V gene are KGHSH and LQKENI. CDR3 in DNA: TGTGCCAGCTCACCAGGGACAGGGATCTACGAGCAGTACTTC. It is translated as CASSPGTGIYEQYF.

A word on this clone: Its ends do not fully match the called genes, so a read error is possible. The chain combines TRBV19 with TRBJ2-4; the match to TRBD1 covers 8 bases. CDR1 LNHDA and CDR2 SQIVND come from the germline V gene (reference sequence). The CDR3 is made up of 14 amino acids. DNA of the CDR3: TGTGCCAGTAGTATGGGGACAGGAAAAAGCATTCAGTACTTC. It codes for CASSMGTGKSIQYF. The full variable domain, rest sourced from reference TRBV19 and TRBJ2-4, is DGGITQSPKYLFRKEGQNVTLSCEQNLNHDAMYWYRQDPGQGLRLIYYSQIVNDFQKGDIAEGYSVSREKKESFPLTVTSAQKNPTAFYLCASSMGTGKSIQYFGAGTRLSVL.

The V and J genes are TRBV3-1 (or the pseudogene TRBV3-2) and TRBJ2-6; no definite D call. Trimming left V 5 bases short and J 0 bases short, with 8 bases between. Germline lookup yields CDR1 LGHDT and CDR2 YNNKEL (reference sequence). The CDR3 extends over 15 amino acids. The CDR3: CASSSGDSGANVLTF. The CDR3 nucleotides are TGTGCCAGCAGCTCAGGCGACTCTGGGGCCAACGTCCTGACTTTC.

The CDR3 bases are TGTGCCAGCAGTACCCATGGGGCAGGGCTTGGCCAGCCCCAGCATTTT. Translation: CASSTHGAGLGQPQHF. V usage is TRBV28 and J usage is TRBJ1-5; D perhaps matches TRBD1 (5 bases). The germline CDR1 and CDR2 sequences are MDHEN and SYDVKM. The V gene lost 5 bases and the J gene lost 7 bases, with 21 bases spanning the gap. The CDR3 runs 16 residues.